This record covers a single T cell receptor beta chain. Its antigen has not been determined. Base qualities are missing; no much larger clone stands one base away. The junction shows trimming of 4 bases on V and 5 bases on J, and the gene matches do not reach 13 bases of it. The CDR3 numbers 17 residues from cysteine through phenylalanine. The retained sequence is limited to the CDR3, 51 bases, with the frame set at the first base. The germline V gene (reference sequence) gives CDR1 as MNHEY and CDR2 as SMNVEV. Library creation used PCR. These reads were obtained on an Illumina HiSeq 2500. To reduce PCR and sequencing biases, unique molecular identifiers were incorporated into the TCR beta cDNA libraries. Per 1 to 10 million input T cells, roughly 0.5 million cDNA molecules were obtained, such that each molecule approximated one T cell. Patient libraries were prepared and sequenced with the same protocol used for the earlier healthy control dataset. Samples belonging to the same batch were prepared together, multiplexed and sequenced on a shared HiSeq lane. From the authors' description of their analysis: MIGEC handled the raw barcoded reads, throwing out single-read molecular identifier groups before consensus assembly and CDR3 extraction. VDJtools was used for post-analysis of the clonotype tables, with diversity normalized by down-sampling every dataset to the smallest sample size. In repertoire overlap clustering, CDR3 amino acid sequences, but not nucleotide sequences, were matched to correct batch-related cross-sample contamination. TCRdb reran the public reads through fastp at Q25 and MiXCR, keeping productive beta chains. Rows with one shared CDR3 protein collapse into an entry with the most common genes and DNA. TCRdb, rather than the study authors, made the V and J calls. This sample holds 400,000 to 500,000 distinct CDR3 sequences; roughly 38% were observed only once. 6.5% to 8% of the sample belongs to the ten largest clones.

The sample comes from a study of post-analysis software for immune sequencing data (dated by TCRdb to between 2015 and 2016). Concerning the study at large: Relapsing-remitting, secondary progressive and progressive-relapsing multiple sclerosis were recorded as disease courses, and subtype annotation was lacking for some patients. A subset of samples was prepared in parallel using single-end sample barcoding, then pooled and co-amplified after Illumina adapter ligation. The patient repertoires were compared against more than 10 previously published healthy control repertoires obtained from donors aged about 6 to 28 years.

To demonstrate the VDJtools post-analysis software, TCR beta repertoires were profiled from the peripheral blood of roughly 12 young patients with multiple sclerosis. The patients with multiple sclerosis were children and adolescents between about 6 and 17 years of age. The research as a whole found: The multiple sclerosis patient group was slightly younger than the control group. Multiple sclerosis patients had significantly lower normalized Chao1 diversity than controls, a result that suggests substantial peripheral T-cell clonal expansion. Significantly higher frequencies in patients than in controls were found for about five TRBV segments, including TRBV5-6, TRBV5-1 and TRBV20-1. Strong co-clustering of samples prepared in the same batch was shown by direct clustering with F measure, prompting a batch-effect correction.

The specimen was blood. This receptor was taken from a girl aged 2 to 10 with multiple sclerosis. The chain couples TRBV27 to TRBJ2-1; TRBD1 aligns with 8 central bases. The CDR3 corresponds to CASSSHPGQGVHNEQFF. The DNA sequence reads TGTGCCAGCAGTTCACACCCCGGACAGGGAGTCCACAATGAGCAGTTCTTC.